This T cell receptor (beta chain) is drawn from a study of shared clonotypes between healthy human individuals (dated by TCRdb to the early 2020s). About the investigation overall: Three men and a couple of women, aged 18 to 49 years, made up the cohort. For each donor, CD4 naive and CD4 memory were each run on three plates, CD8 naive on two plates, and CD8 memory on one plate. Each donor's leukapheresis produced roughly between roughly 0.9 and 9 billion PBMCs. Libraries were prepared and TCR repertoires were sequenced by different laboratories using diverse techniques, in order to increase sequencing depth and limit assay-specific biases. To estimate repertoire size and how much clonotype sharing occurs between individuals, the study deeply sequenced the blood TCR repertoires of several healthy adults. Beyond this particular receptor, the publication reports: Naive subsets generally had larger estimated clonotype richness than memory subsets. Pairwise subsampling led to the expectation that sequencing depth would affect the degree of clonotype sharing among donors. Approximately 5% of naive CD4, 3% to 4% of naive CD8, 2.3% of memory CD4, and about 0.4% of memory CD8 clonotypes were shared across a few donors. Compared with non-shared clonotypes, the clonotypes found in all four sorted-subset donors had higher generation probabilities. Because the study included only a small number of donors, the genetic and exposure-history diversity represented was limited. Even with the large sequencing depth, rarefaction of the sorted-subset datasets indicated that sequencing was incomplete. Sampling was restricted to blood, and TCR repertoires in tissue are likely to differ from TCR repertoires in blood.

The donors were healthy, HIV-negative adults with no recently reported acute infections or vaccinations. Only Caucasian adults living in Nashville, Tennessee, USA were represented among the donors. Magnetic negative selection was used to enrich CD4+ T cells, after which naive cells were positively selected on CD45RA and the negative fraction became the memory subset. Blood was obtained by leukapheresis, after which PBMCs were separated by Ficoll-Histopaque density gradient centrifugation and cryopreserved in liquid nitrogen vapor phase. Purity and quantity of every magnetically sorted T cell population were checked by analytical flow cytometry. Each sorted fraction had its genomic DNA isolated and then quantified by UV absorbance on a Nanodrop 2000c. Using the deep immunoSEQ assay, TCR CDR3 regions were amplified from genomic DNA by multiplex PCR. Extracted genomic DNA from each cell subset was spread evenly across all wells of several immunoSEQ 96-well plates, with each plate serving as a replicate. For sorted subsets, about 200 ng genomic DNA, equal to 30,000 to 35,000 T cell genomes, was loaded into each replicate PCR. Purified libraries were quantified with a Qubit 3.0 fluorometer, sized on a Bioanalyzer 2100, and re-quantified with the KAPA Library Quantification kit. Each immunoSEQ 96-well plate was sequenced on its own single-read 150-cycle Illumina NextSeq 550 flow cell. Per the source publication's procedure: Because the immunoSEQ output included only junctional sequences and no quality scores, the filtering could not be the same as the filtering used for full-length reads. Sequences were annotated with PyIR, a Python wrapper for IgBLAST v1.9, using IMGT germline references to assign V/J genes and CDR3. Reads were removed for weak V/J assignments (E-value above 1e-6), missing CDR3, stop codons, out-of-frame junctions, or ambiguous translated residues. V3J clonotypes were defined as sequences sharing an identical inferred V gene, J gene, and CDR3 amino acid sequence. The percentage overlap between two repertoires was calculated by dividing the number of shared unique clonotypes by the size of the smaller repertoire. Richness of each repertoire was evaluated using RTK rarefaction, the Chao1 estimator, and Recon v2.1 estimates of unobserved clonotypes. OLGA was used to compute generation probabilities for all TCRbeta clonotypes that the gDNA method yielded from several donors. In TCRdb, the immuneACCESS table is reduced to in-frame sequences with V and J assigned. These tables do not hold every clone; where another copy was compared, an unresolved V gene accounts for under half, and the others remain unexplained. V, J and clone size are taken as reported in that table, and D and trimming were inferred from the DNA itself. For this sample the table gives 950,000 to 1,300,000 clones, of which around 75% were detected only once. Over 1.3% of the sample is in the top ten clones.

Measured from the cysteine to the phenylalanine, the CDR3 is 16 residues long. The DNA shown is the 48-base CDR3, in frame from base 1. Trimmed from V: 5 bases; trimmed from J: 12 bases; junction bases lacking a gene match: 13. Per the germline V gene, SNHLY is the CDR1 and FYNNEI is the CDR2. Remarks on this clone: Its cognate antigen has yet to be identified. The input lacks base qualities; no much larger clone sits a single base away.

The sequenced sample consisted of memory CD4+ T cells sorted from blood. The sample's cell subset or site label, in plain terms: CD45RA-negative fraction. This sequence was found in a man aged 18 to 30 in good health. The chain employs TRBV2 and TRBJ2-6; 10 middle bases align to TRBD1. DNA sequence: TGTGCCAGCAGTCAAGGGACAGGGGATTGGGGGGTCGTCCTGACTTTC. Its translation reads: CASSQGTGDWGVVLTF.